The 2 T cell receptor beta chains reported below all come from one sample, sequenced in a study of T cells in Graves' hyperthyroidism and ophthalmopathy. Using RNA transcripts as the source, TCR beta CDR3 regions were amplified. An initial round of RT-PCR targeting the TCR CDR3 relied on the HTBI primer set. MiXCR, run by TCRdb on the multiplex PCR reads, gives a single entry per CDR3 protein. The sample yields over 250,000 distinct CDR3 sequences, less than 30% seen once. Sequencing was done on a sample of blood. The receptors were sampled from a man in his forties with Graves' hyperthyroidism that later progressed to Graves' ophthalmopathy.

This clonotype was detected ten times or more. The chain recombines TRBV29-1 with TRBJ2-4; TRBD1 might be the D (8 bases). Germline V gene data show CDR1 as SQVTM and CDR2 as ANQGSEA. The CDR3 contains 15 residues. V lost 4 bases to trimming and J lost 3 bases, with 16 bases between them. This chain's CDR3 is CSVARDRTSKNIQYF. The CDR3 DNA follows: TGCAGCGTTGCACGGGACAGGACTAGCAAAAACATTCAGTACTTC.

This clonotype has a count of ten or more. J is TRBJ1-5 and V is TRBV12-3 or TRBV12-4; D gene unclear. The CDR3 is 15 residues long. V lost 6 bases and J lost 2, with 14 bases in between. The CDR3 DNA sequence: TGTGCCAGCAGCTCCGCTCTTGGGGGCAATCAGCCCCAGCATTTT. This codes for CASSSALGGNQPQHF.